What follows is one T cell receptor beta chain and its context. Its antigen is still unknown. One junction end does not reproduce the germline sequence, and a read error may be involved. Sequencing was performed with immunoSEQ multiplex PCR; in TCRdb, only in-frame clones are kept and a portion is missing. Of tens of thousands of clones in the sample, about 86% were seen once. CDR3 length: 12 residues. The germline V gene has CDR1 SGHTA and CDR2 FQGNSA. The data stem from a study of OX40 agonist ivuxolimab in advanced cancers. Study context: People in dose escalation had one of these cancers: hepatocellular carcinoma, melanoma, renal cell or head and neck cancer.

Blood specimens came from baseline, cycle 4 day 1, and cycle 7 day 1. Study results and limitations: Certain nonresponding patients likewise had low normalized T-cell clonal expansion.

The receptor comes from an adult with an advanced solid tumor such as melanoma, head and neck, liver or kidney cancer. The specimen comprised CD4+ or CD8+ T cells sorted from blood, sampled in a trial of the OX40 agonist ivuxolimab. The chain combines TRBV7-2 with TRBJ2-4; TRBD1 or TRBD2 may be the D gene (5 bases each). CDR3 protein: CASSLAFRELDF. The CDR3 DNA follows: TGTGCCAGCAGCTTAGCTTTCAGGGAGTTGGACTTC.